These 32 T cell receptor beta chains were all obtained from the same sample, sequenced in a study of blood T cell repertoires in COVID-19. The data were produced by immunoSEQ multiplex PCR, yet TCRdb's version contains in-frame clones alone and is incomplete. This table has roughly 88,000 clones, about 82% appearing once. Sequenced input: peripheral blood. These TCRs come from a woman older than 75 with acute or convalescent COVID-19.

For this clone: The junction shows a germline mismatch at one end, possibly a read error. CDR3 residues: CASSLAGGKNEQFF. The CDR3 coding sequence is TGTGCTAGCAGCTTAGCAGGGGGCAAGAATGAGCAGTTCTTC. The V gene is TRBV7-7, the J gene TRBJ2-1; TRBD1 matches 8 bases. In germline, CDR1 is SSHAT, CDR2 FNYEAQ (reference sequence). The CDR3 loop spans 14 amino acids.

This clone was found once. The gene calls are TRBV10-1 and TRBJ2-2, with D tentatively TRBD1 (5 bases). This CDR3 is built from 13 residues. Trimming cost V 7 bases and J 4 bases, with 10 bases left between them. The germline V gene has CDR1 WNHNN and CDR2 SYGVQD (reference sequence). This CDR3 reads CASTARGTGELFF. The CDR3 bases are TGCGCCAGCACGGCAAGGGGCACCGGGGAGCTGTTTTTT.

The chain carries TRBV28 and TRBJ2-2, with TRBD1 matching over 7 bases. The germline V gene has CDR1 MDHEN and CDR2 SYDVKM. V lost 6 bases and J lost 0; bases outside the gene matches: 7. The CDR3 sequence is 16 residues long. The CDR3 region has the DNA TGTGCCAGCAGAACCCACGGGACAGCGAACACCGGGGAGCTGTTTTTT. Translating gives CASRTHGTANTGELFF.

The chain joins TRBV30 to TRBJ2-3; TRBD2 matches at 7 bases. Germline V gives CDR1 GTSNPN, CDR2 SVGIG (reference sequence). The J segment lost 3 bases and the V segment lost 0 bases, leaving 3 bases of the junction unmatched. The CDR3 is 14 amino acids. The CDR3 bases are TGTGCCTGGAGTGTACTCGGGGGGACAGATACGCAGTATTTT. This sequence encodes CAWSVLGGTDTQYF.

The genes are TRBV10-3 and TRBJ2-2; D is possibly TRBD2 (5 bases). CDR1 and CDR2 (germline): ENHRY, SYGVKD. This CDR3 has 15 amino acids. V was clipped by 3 bases and J by 3 bases, with 11 bases between them. The CDR3 DNA follows: TGTGCCATCAGTGAAAATGACGGGGACACCGGGGAGCTGTTTTTT. Translating it yields CAISENDGDTGELFF.

V and J are TRBV30 and TRBJ1-4; D is unresolved. The germline V gene encodes CDR1 GTSNPN and CDR2 SVGIG (reference sequence). V was cut by 2 bases and J by 6 bases, with 10 bases left in between. The CDR3 consists of 13 residues. CDR3 sequence reads: CAWSSETYEKLFF. CDR3 DNA sequence: TGTGCCTGGAGTTCCGAGACTTATGAAAAACTGTTTTTT.

The chain joins TRBV7-9 to TRBJ1-2; unclear D gene. Germline lookup yields CDR1 SEHNR and CDR2 FQNEAQ (reference sequence). Between the trimmed V and J ends, which lost 0 bases and 6 bases, there was a span of 11 bases. The CDR3 is made up of 14 amino acids. The DNA of the CDR3 is TGTGCCAGCAGCTTAGCGAGGGCAGGACATGGCTACACCTTC. It yields the protein CASSLARAGHGYTF.

This chain links TRBV6-5 with TRBJ1-3; maybe TRBD1 (6 bases). The germline gives CDR1 MNHEY, CDR2 SVGAGI. Deletions cut 4 bases from V and 0 bases from J, with 13 bases between. The CDR3 spans 16 residues. CDR3 sequence reads: CASSLNRAISGNTIYF. CDR3 in DNA: TGTGCCAGCAGTTTAAACAGGGCCATCTCTGGAAACACCATATATTTT.

This clone came up a few times. The chain combines TRBV4-1 with TRBJ1-2; TRBD1 might be the D (6 bases). V lost 3 bases and J lost 7, with 15 bases in between. The V gene's germline CDR1 is MGHRA and CDR2 YSYEKL. The CDR3 consists of 14 residues. The CDR3 nucleotides are TGCGCCAGCAGCCAGGGGGATTTGGGGGCTGGCTACACCTTC. Translating it yields CASSQGDLGAGYTF.

This clone was detected a few times. The rearrangement uses TRBV7-6 and TRBJ2-5, with 12 bases fitting TRBD2. This CDR3 is built from 17 residues. With V trimmed by 3 bases and J by 0 bases, 5 bases remained unmatched. The germline gives CDR1 SGHVS, CDR2 FNYEAQ. The CDR3 nucleotides read TGTGCCAGCAGCTTTCTAGCGGGGGGGATGTACCAAGAGACCCAGTACTTC. Translation: CASSFLAGGMYQETQYF.

The gene calls are TRBV9 and TRBJ1-3; 9 positions agree with TRBD1. J lost 0 bases, V lost 4 bases, and 11 bases had no gene match. In germline, CDR1 is SGDLS, CDR2 YYNGEE. The CDR3 is 18 amino acids. The CDR3: CASSFDARTGVSGNTIYF. CDR3 DNA: TGTGCCAGCAGCTTCGACGCCAGGACAGGGGTCTCTGGAAACACCATATATTTT.

The chain carries TRBV19 and TRBJ1-4; weak D call: TRBD1 (5 bases). CDR1 is LNHDA, CDR2 SQIVND, per germline (reference sequence). The CDR3 totals 14 residues. V was cut by 5 bases and J by 4 bases, with 11 bases left in between. Here the CDR3 reads CASSLQGFNEKLFF. CDR3 nucleotides: TGTGCCAGTAGTCTGCAGGGATTTAATGAAAAACTGTTTTTT.

This chain uses TRBV7-3 with TRBJ2-2, with 9 bases fitting TRBD1. The CDR3 is 22 residues long. Germline assignment: CDR1 SGHTA and CDR2 FQGTGA. V lost 2 bases, J lost 0 bases, and 19 bases stayed unmatched. The CDR3 protein is CASSLYPRGPGQGASNTGELFF. The CDR3 bases are TGTGCCAGCAGCTTATATCCCCGGGGTCCGGGACAGGGAGCGTCGAACACCGGGGAGCTGTTTTTT.

The chain has TRBV7-8 and TRBJ1-1; D unresolved. V shed 1 base and J shed 1 base, with 10 bases lying between them. This CDR3 is built from 15 residues. CDR1 and CDR2 (germline): SGHVS, FQNEAQ. The CDR3 sequence is CASSLVASQNTEAFF. For the CDR3, the DNA is TGTGCCAGCAGCTTAGTGGCCAGTCAGAACACTGAAGCTTTCTTT. The whole variable domain, remainder taken from reference TRBV7-8 and TRBJ1-1, is GAGVSQSPRYKVAKRGQDVALRCDPISGHVSLFWYQQALGQGPEFLTYFQNEAQLDKSGLPSDRFFAERPEGSVSTLKIQRTQQEDSAVYLCASSLVASQNTEAFFGQGTRLTVV.

The rearrangement joins TRBV5-7 to TRBJ1-6, with 8 nucleotides matching TRBD1. TRBV5-7 is given ORF status, its function remaining uncertain. The CDR3 length is 15 residues. With 1 base clipped from V and 14 bases from J, the junction kept 11 bases outside the gene matches. CDR3 protein: CASSLQGARAETLHF. CDR3 bases: TGTGCCAGCAGCTTGCAGGGGGCGAGGGCAGAAACCCTCCACTTT.

This clone was seen a handful of times. The rearrangement uses TRBV30 and TRBJ1-6; D unclear. CDR1 and CDR2 from the germline V gene are GTSNPN and SVGIG (reference sequence). Deletions cut 3 bases from V and 9 bases from J, with 6 bases between. This CDR3 is 11 amino acids long. CDR3 in amino acids: CAWSGGSPLHF. The CDR3 DNA reads TGTGCCTGGAGCGGAGGTTCACCCCTCCACTTT.

The chain carries TRBV3-1 (or the pseudogene TRBV3-2) and TRBJ1-5, with 9 bases fitting TRBD1. This CDR3 is built from 16 residues. The ends lost 2 bases at V and 4 bases at J; junction bases unmatched: 6. Germline V gene data show CDR1 as LGHDT and CDR2 as YNNKEL (reference sequence). CDR3 protein: CASSQTRTGANQPQHF. The CDR3 DNA reads as TGTGCCAGCAGCCAAACCAGGACAGGGGCAAATCAGCCCCAGCATTTT.

The chain employs TRBV5-1 and TRBJ2-7, with D possibly being TRBD1 (5 bases). The CDR3 is made up of 15 amino acids. CDR1 is SGHRS and CDR2 is YFSETQ in the germline V gene. Trimming shortened V by 2 bases and J by 2 bases, and 14 bases separated the two germline ends. The CDR3 loop is CASSLRGPLTYEQYF. The CDR3 DNA reads TGCGCCAGCAGCTTAAGGGGCCCCTTGACCTACGAGCAGTACTTC.

V usage is TRBV18 and J usage is TRBJ2-1; maybe TRBD1 (6 bases). This CDR3 contains 11 residues. V was shortened by 4 bases and J by 10 bases, with 8 bases between the two germline ends. The V gene's germline CDR1 is KGHSH and CDR2 LQKENI. The CDR3 is CASSRGQEQFF. The CDR3 DNA sequence: TGTGCCAGCTCACGAGGACAGGAGCAGTTCTTC.

The chain combines TRBV6-5 with TRBJ1-2, with TRBD1 identical over 8 bases. The trim removed 10 bases at V and 4 bases at J, leaving 8 bases unmatched. This CDR3 is built from 13 residues. Germline V gene sequence: CDR1 MNHEY, CDR2 SVGAGI. The CDR3 protein is CATRAGQAYGYTF. CDR3 DNA: TGTGCCACCAGGGCGGGACAGGCCTATGGCTACACCTTC.

This clone has more than one count but fewer than ten. This rearrangement joins TRBV5-1 to TRBJ1-2; a possible D gene is TRBD1 (5 bases). The ends were cut back, 4 bases at V and 6 bases at J, with 19 bases in the middle. The CDR3 totals 15 residues. Germline V gene lookup returns CDR1 SGHRS and CDR2 YFSETQ. The CDR3 protein is CASSPSPGVRDGYTF. CDR3 nucleotide sequence: TGCGCCAGCAGCCCCTCCCCGGGGGTACGCGATGGCTACACCTTC.

As DNA, the CDR3 is TGTGCCAGCGACAGGGGACCAGACTATGGCTACACCTTC. It translates to CASDRGPDYGYTF. The V gene is TRBV2, the J gene TRBJ1-2, with 8 bases lining up with TRBD1. V gave up 8 bases and J gave up 3 bases; unmatched junction bases: 5. The CDR3 extends over 13 amino acids. Germline V gene lookup returns CDR1 SNHLY and CDR2 FYNNEI. Supplemented by reference TRBV2 and TRBJ1-2, the full variable domain reads EPEVTQTPSHQVTQMGQEVILRCVPISNHLYFYWYRQILGQKVEFLVSFYNNEISEKSEIFDDQFSVERPDGSNFTLKIRSTKLEDSAMYFCASDRGPDYGYTFGSGTRLTVV.

This sequence joins TRBV19 and TRBJ1-1, with a weak D call TRBD1 (5 bases). CDR1 is LNHDA, CDR2 SQIVND, per germline (reference sequence). This CDR3 is built from 14 residues. The germline V and J ends were trimmed by 3 bases and 1 base, with 9 bases remaining between them. Here the CDR3 reads CASSMRGGNTEAFF. In nucleotides, the CDR3 is TGTGCCAGTAGTATGCGGGGGGGGAACACTGAAGCTTTCTTT.

This clone was counted a few times. The V and J genes are TRBV15 and TRBJ1-6, with D possibly TRBD1 on 5 matching bases. CDR3 length: 15 residues. The V end lost 8 bases, the J end lost 6 bases, and 17 bases lay between the germline ends. Germline values: CDR1 LNHNV, CDR2 YYDKDF (reference sequence). This CDR3 is CATQGPGTLNSPLHF. The CDR3, as DNA: TGTGCCACCCAGGGTCCAGGGACTCTTAATTCACCCCTCCACTTT.

The chain couples TRBV7-2 to TRBJ1-3, with 11 nucleotides matching TRBD1. Trimming took 5 bases from V and 2 from J; bases not matched to a gene: 2. The germline CDR1 and CDR2 sequences are SGHTA and FQGNSA. There are 15 residues in the CDR3. The CDR3 DNA reads TGTGCCAGCAGCCTGGGACAGGGGGCTGGAAACACCATATATTTT. As protein: CASSLGQGAGNTIYF.

The chain has TRBV10-2 and TRBJ2-2; 9 nucleotides line up with TRBD1. The CDR3 sequence is 17 residues long. The ends lost 6 bases at V and 5 bases at J; junction bases unmatched: 13. CDR1 WSHSY and CDR2 SAAADI come from the germline V gene. For the CDR3, the DNA is TGCGCCAGCAGGGGGGGGACAGGGAACAGGGTGACCGGGGAGCTGTTTTTT. Its translation is CASRGGTGNRVTGELFF.

The chain has TRBV5-4 and TRBJ1-1; D ambiguous. Per the germline V gene, CDR1 is SGHNT and CDR2 is YYREEE (reference sequence). Trimming removed 0 bases at V and 1 base at J, with 4 bases between. The CDR3 runs 13 residues. The CDR3 sequence: CASSLEQNTEAFF. Written as DNA, the CDR3 is TGTGCCAGCAGCTTGGAACAGAACACTGAAGCTTTCTTT.

The V and J genes are TRBV9 and TRBJ2-5; 7 nucleotides agree with TRBD2. Unmatched junction bases numbered 8, after V lost 4 bases and J lost 2 bases. The CDR3 sequence is 15 residues long. The germline V gene encodes CDR1 SGDLS and CDR2 YYNGEE. The chain's CDR3 is CASSPRDYPQETQYF. The DNA for the CDR3 is TGTGCCAGCAGCCCCCGGGACTACCCACAAGAGACCCAGTACTTC.

The chain employs TRBV7-9 and TRBJ1-2; 12 bases fit TRBD1. Germline V gene lookup returns CDR1 SEHNR and CDR2 FQNEAQ (reference sequence). The trim removed 3 bases at V and 6 bases at J, leaving 5 bases unmatched. This CDR3 is 15 amino acids long. The CDR3 DNA reads TGTGCCAGCAGCTTCACCGGGACAGGGGGCCATGGCTACACCTTC. This gives the protein CASSFTGTGGHGYTF.

This clone has a single count. The V and J genes are TRBV2 and TRBJ1-1, with D hard to call. CDR3 size: 13 residues. CDR1 is SNHLY and CDR2 is FYNNEI in the germline V gene. V was pared by 3 bases and J by 7 bases, with 12 bases between. The CDR3 DNA sequence: TGTGCCAGCAGTGACCGGGGAATCGGTGAAGCTTTCTTT. Its translation: CASSDRGIGEAFF.

The V call is TRBV18, the J call TRBJ2-1; TRBD1 matches 9 bases. In germline, CDR1 is KGHSH, CDR2 LQKENI. The J segment lost 3 bases and the V segment lost 3 bases, leaving 3 bases of the junction unmatched. This CDR3 comprises 15 residues. CDR3: CASSPDRGGYNEQFF. CDR3 DNA: TGTGCCAGCTCACCCGACAGGGGGGGCTACAATGAGCAGTTCTTC. Supplemented by reference TRBV18 and TRBJ2-1, the full variable domain reads NAGVMQNPRHLVRRRGQEARLRCSPMKGHSHVYWYRQLPEEGLKFMVYLQKENIIDESGMPKERFSAEFPKEGPSILRIQQVVRGDSAAYFCASSPDRGGYNEQFFGPGTRLTVL.

About this clone itself: One junction end disagrees with the germline gene, perhaps due to a read error. The chain is built from TRBV7-7 and TRBJ1-3; 9 positions match TRBD1. The germline gives CDR1 SSHAT, CDR2 FNYEAQ (reference sequence). This CDR3 contains 17 residues. Written as DNA, the CDR3 is TGTGCTAGCAGCTCGAGTCCCGGGACAGGGTTCGGAAACACCATATATTTT. It specifies CASSSSPGTGFGNTIYF.